The 10 T cell receptor beta chains below all came from one sample that was sequenced in a study of blood T cells in healthy people across ages. Together with a sample-barcoded 5' primer, a J-beta primer mix was included in a second PCR lasting about 7 to 12 cycles. TCRdb fed the 5' RACE reads into MiXCR, producing one record per CDR3 protein. Of 890,000 or so distinct CDR3 sequences detected, 62% appear once; the ten largest clones hold roughly 25%. Sequencing was carried out using blood. The receptor set was obtained from a man younger than 40 in good health.

In this sample, this clonotype turned up a few times. V gene TRBV20-1 combines with J gene TRBJ2-7; 8 nucleotides line up with TRBD1. With 4 bases clipped from V and 6 bases from J, the junction kept 14 bases outside the gene matches. The CDR3 is 15 amino acids. The germline gives CDR1 DFQATT, CDR2 SNEGSKA (reference sequence). The CDR3 region is CSANLPEPGGGEQYF. As DNA, the CDR3 is TGCAGTGCTAATCTCCCAGAGCCAGGGGGCGGCGAGCAGTACTTC.

This sequence joins TRBV7-9 and TRBJ1-1; a possible D gene is TRBD1 (6 bases). V was shortened by 6 bases and J by 5 bases, with 13 bases between the two germline ends. The CDR3 covers 13 residues. Per the germline V gene, CDR1 is SEHNR and CDR2 is FQNEAQ (reference sequence). The CDR3: CASSWDTGTEAFF. CDR3 in DNA: TGTGCCAGCAGTTGGGACACGGGAACTGAAGCTTTCTTT.

This chain uses TRBV25-1 with TRBJ2-3; D tentatively reads TRBD1 or TRBD2 (6 bases each). The length of the CDR3 is 15 residues. Germline V gene data show CDR1 as MGHDK and CDR2 as SYGVNS. V lost 7 bases, J lost 2 bases, and 16 bases lay in between. The CDR3 DNA reads as TGTGCCAGCAACTTCGGGGGCGGTATCACAGATACGCAGTATTTT. Its protein product is CASNFGGGITDTQYF.

V usage is TRBV5-1 and J usage is TRBJ2-1; 10 nucleotides match TRBD2. The ends lost 1 base at V and 7 bases at J; junction bases unmatched: 11. The CDR3 runs 17 residues. Germline CDR1 and CDR2: SGHRS and YFSETQ. The CDR3 loop reads CASSLRASGGFGNEQFF. The CDR3 nucleotides read TGCGCCAGCAGCTTGCGAGCTAGCGGGGGATTCGGGAATGAGCAGTTCTTC.

This clonotype was seen a handful of times. The rearrangement joins TRBV6-5 to TRBJ2-1, with TRBD2 matching 8 bases. The CDR3 spans 15 residues. Germline CDR1 and CDR2: MNHEY and SVGAGI. Trimming at V came to 4 bases and at J to 9 bases, leaving 11 bases not matched to a gene. The CDR3 DNA follows: TGTGCCAGCAGTTCGGGGGGGCGGGTCGCTGGTGAGCAGTTCTTC. Its protein is CASSSGGRVAGEQFF.

V and J are TRBV4-3 and TRBJ2-1; D remains ambiguous. The CDR3 covers 14 residues. Germline V gene data show CDR1 as LGHNA and CDR2 as YSLEER. Trimming left V 4 bases short and J 8 bases short, with 15 bases between. The CDR3 sequence: CASSRAPVEHEQFF. For the CDR3, the DNA is TGCGCCAGCAGCCGTGCTCCGGTTGAACATGAGCAGTTCTTC.

This clonotype showed up just a few times. The chain carries TRBV5-1 and TRBJ2-1, with 11 bases lining up with TRBD2. From germline, CDR1 is SGHRS and CDR2 YFSETQ. V lost 4 bases and J lost 4; bases outside the gene matches: 7. CDR3 size: 16 residues. In DNA form, the CDR3 reads TGCGCCAGCAGCCTCAGGACTAGCGGGTTTTACAATGAGCAGTTCTTC. This sequence encodes CASSLRTSGFYNEQFF. Filled out from reference TRBV5-1 and TRBJ2-1, the complete variable domain reads KAGVTQTPRYLIKTRGQQVTLSCSPISGHRSVSWYQQTPGQGLQFLFEYFSETQRNKGNFPGRFSGRQFSNSRSEMNVSTLELGDSALYLCASSLRTSGFYNEQFFGPGTRLTVL.

This clonotype was observed a few times. V gene TRBV12-3 or TRBV12-4 combines with J gene TRBJ2-4, with a tentative D call TRBD1 (6 bases). The DNA end favors TRBJ2-7, so the J call may be wrong. The CDR3 loop spans 13 amino acids. The CDR3 is CASSSGAGYEQYF. The CDR3 nucleotides are TGTGCCAGCAGTTCAGGGGCAGGGTACGAGCAGTACTTC.

This clonotype was picked up a small number of times. A much larger clone lies one base from this, so it may be a read error. This rearrangement joins TRBV2 to TRBJ2-5, with 7 positions matching TRBD1. J lost 3 bases, V lost 6 bases, and 13 bases had no gene match. CDR3 length equals 16 residues. CDR1 and CDR2 from the germline V gene are SNHLY and FYNNEI. CDR3 loop: CASRNPHRTGEETQYF. In DNA, the CDR3 is TGTGCCAGCAGGAACCCTCACCGAACAGGGGAAGAGACCCAGTACTTC.

Turning to this clonotype: Relative to the germline gene, one junction end is altered; a read error may explain this. The chain joins TRBV20-1 to TRBJ2-5; weak D call: TRBD2 (6 bases). This CDR3 is built from 13 residues. Looked up from germline, CDR1 is DFQATT and CDR2 is SNEGSKA (reference sequence). The CDR3 region has the DNA TGCAGTGCTAGACCACTAGCACAAGAGACCAAGTACTTC. Translating it yields CSARPLAQETKYF.